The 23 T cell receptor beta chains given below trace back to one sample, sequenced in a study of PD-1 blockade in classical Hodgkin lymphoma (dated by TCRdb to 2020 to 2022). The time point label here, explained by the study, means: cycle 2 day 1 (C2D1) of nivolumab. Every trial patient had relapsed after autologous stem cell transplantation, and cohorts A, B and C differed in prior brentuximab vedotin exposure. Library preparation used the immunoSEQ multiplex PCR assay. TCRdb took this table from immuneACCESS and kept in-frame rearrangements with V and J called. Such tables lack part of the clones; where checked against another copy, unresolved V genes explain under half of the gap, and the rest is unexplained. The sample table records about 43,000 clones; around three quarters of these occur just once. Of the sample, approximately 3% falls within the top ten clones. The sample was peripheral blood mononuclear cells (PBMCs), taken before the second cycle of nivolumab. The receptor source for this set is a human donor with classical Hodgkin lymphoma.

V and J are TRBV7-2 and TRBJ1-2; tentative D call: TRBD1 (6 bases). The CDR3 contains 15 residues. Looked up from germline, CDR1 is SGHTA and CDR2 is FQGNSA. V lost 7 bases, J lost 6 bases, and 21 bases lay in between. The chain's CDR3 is CASIEAPGEGNGYTF. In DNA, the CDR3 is TGTGCCAGCATCGAAGCACCAGGGGAGGGGAATGGCTACACCTTC.

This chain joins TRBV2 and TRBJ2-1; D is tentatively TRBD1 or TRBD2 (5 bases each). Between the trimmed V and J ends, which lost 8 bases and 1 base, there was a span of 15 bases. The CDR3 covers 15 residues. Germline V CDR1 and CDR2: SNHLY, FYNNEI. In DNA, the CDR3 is TGTGCCAGCTTTAGGGGCAGGACTTCCTACAATGAGCAGTTCTTC. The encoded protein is CASFRGRTSYNEQFF.

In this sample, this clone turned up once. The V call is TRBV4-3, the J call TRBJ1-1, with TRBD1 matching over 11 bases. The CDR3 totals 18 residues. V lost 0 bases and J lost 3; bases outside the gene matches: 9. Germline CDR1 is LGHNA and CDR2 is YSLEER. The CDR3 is CASSQDYWTGGEDTEAFF. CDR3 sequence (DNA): TGCGCCAGCAGCCAAGATTATTGGACAGGGGGCGAGGACACTGAAGCTTTCTTT.

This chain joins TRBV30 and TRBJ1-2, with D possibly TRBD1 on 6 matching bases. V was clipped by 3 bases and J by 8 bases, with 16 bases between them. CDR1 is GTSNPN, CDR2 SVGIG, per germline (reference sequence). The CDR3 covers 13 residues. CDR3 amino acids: CAWRDLLGGGYTF. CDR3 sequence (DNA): TGTGCCTGGAGGGACCTTTTGGGGGGCGGCTACACCTTC.

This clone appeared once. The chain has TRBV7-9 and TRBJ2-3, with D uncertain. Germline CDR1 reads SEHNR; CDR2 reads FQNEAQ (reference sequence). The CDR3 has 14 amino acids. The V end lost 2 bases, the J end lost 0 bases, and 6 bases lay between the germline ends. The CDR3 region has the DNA TGTGCCAGCAGCTTAAGCATTAGCACAGATACGCAGTATTTT. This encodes CASSLSISTDTQYF.

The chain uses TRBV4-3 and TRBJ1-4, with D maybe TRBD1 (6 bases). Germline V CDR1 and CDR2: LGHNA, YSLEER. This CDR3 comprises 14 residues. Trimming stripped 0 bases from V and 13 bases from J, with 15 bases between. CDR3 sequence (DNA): TGCGCCAGCAGCCAAGACCAGGGGTTGGGCCTACTGTTTTTT. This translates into CASSQDQGLGLLFF.

CDR3 sequence reads: CASSLMLAGGGNNEQFF. For the CDR3, the DNA is TGTGCCAGCAGCTTAATGCTAGCGGGAGGGGGGAACAATGAGCAGTTCTTC. V usage is TRBV7-8 and J usage is TRBJ2-1; the match to TRBD2 covers 12 bases. V was pared by 2 bases and J by 5 bases, with 7 bases of the junction left unmatched. The CDR3 is 17 amino acids. CDR1 is SGHVS and CDR2 is FQNEAQ in the germline V gene.

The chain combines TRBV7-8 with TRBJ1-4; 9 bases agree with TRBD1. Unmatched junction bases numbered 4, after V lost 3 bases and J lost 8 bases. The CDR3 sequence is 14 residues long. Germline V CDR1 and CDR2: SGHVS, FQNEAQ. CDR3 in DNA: TGTGCCAGCAGCTTTCTGGGACAGGGCGAAAAACTGTTTTTT. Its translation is CASSFLGQGEKLFF.

Here the CDR3 reads CAWKLKRSISGNTIYF. The CDR3 nucleotides read TGTGCCTGGAAGCTGAAGAGGTCGATCTCTGGAAACACCATATATTTT. The genes are TRBV30 and TRBJ1-3; D not resolved. Trimming removed 4 bases from V and 0 bases from J, with 16 bases in between. Germline lookup yields CDR1 GTSNPN and CDR2 SVGIG (reference sequence). CDR3 length equals 16 residues.

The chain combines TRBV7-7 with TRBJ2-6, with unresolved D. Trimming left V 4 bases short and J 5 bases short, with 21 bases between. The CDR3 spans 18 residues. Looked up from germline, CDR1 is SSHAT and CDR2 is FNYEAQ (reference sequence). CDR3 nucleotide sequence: TGTGCCAGCAGCTGGGATTTTAAACCACAAAGTCGGGCCAACGTCCTGACTTTC. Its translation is CASSWDFKPQSRANVLTF.

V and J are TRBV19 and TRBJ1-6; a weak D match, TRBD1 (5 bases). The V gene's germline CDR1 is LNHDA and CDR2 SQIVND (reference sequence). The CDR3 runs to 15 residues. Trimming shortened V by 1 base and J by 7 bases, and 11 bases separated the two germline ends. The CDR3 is CASSIVPGTNSPLHF. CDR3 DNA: TGTGCCAGTAGTATAGTACCAGGGACCAATTCACCCCTCCACTTT.

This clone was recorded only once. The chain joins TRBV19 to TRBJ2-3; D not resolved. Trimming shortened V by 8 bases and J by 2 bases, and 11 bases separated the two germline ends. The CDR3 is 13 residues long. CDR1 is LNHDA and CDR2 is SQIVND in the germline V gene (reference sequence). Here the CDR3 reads CASGGTFTDTQYF. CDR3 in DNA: TGTGCCAGTGGCGGAACTTTCACAGATACGCAGTATTTT.

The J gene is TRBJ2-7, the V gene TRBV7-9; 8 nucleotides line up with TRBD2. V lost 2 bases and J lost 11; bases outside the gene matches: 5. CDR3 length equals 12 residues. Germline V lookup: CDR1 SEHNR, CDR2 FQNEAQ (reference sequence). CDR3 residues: CASSLNGGAKYF. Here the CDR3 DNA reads TGTGCCAGCAGCTTAAACGGGGGGGCTAAGTACTTC.

The DNA of the CDR3 is TGTGCCAGCAGCCAAGGGGCTGGGAGCAATCAGCCCCAGCATTTT. As protein: CASSQGAGSNQPQHF. V is TRBV14 and J is TRBJ1-5; no clear D gene. CDR3 size: 15 residues. CDR1 is SGHDN, CDR2 FVKESK, per germline. Trimming shortened V by 1 base and J by 1 base, and 8 bases separated the two germline ends.

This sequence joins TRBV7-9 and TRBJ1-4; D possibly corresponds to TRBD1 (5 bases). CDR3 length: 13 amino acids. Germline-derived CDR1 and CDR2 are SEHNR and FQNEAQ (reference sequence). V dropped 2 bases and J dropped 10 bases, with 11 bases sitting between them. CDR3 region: CASSLQGNGKLFF. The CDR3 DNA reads TGTGCCAGCAGCTTACAGGGTAACGGAAAACTGTTTTTT. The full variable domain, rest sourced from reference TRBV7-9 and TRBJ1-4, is DTGVSQNPRHKITKRGQNVTFRCDPISEHNRLYWYRQTLGQGPEFLTYFQNEAQLEKSRLLSDRFSAERPKGSFSTLEIQRTEQGDSAMYLCASSLQGNGKLFFGSGTQLSVL.

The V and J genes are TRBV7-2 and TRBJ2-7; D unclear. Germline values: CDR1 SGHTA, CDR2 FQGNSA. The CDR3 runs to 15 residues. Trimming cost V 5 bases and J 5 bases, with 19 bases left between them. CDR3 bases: TGTGCCAGCAGCCCCCACTCTATTTCAAACCACGAGCAGTACTTC. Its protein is CASSPHSISNHEQYF. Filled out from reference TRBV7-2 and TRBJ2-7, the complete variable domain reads GAGVSQSPSNKVTEKGKDVELRCDPISGHTALYWYRQSLGQGLEFLIYFQGNSAPDKSGLPSDRFSAERTGGSVSTLTIQRTQQEDSAVYLCASSPHSISNHEQYFGPGTRLTVT.

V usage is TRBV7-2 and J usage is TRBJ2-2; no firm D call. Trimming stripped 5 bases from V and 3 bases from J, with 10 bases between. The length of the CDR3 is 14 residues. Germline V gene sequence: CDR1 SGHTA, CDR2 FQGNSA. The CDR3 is CASSVTRDTGELFF. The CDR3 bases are TGTGCCAGCAGCGTAACAAGAGACACCGGGGAGCTGTTTTTT.

Here the CDR3 reads CASSWTGYNEQFF. The CDR3 DNA is TGCGCCAGCAGCTGGACTGGATACAATGAGCAGTTCTTC. The V gene is TRBV5-1, the J gene TRBJ2-1; possible D gene TRBD2, 5 bases. CDR3 length equals 13 residues. Trimming took off 3 bases at V and 4 bases at J, with 8 bases between the two ends. Germline V gene lookup returns CDR1 SGHRS and CDR2 YFSETQ.

The DNA of the CDR3 is TGTGCCACCAGCAGACAGGGTTCCTATAATTCACCCCTCCACTTT. Protein: CATSRQGSYNSPLHF. The chain uses TRBV15 and TRBJ1-6; TRBD1 might be the D (5 bases). Trimming took 2 bases from V and 1 from J, leaving 6 bases between them. The germline CDR1 and CDR2 sequences are LNHNV and YYDKDF (reference sequence). The CDR3 runs 15 residues. The complete variable domain, with remaining parts taken from reference TRBV15 and TRBJ1-6, reads DAMVIQNPRYQVTQFGKPVTLSCSQTLNHNVMYWYQQKSSQAPKLLFHYYDKDFNNEADTPDNFQSRRPNTSFCFLDIRSPGLGDTAMYLCATSRQGSYNSPLHFGNGTRLTVT.

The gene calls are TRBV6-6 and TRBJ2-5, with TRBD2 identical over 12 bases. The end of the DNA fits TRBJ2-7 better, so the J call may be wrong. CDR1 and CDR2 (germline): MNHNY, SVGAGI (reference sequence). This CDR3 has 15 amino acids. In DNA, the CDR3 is TGTGCCAGCAGGTTGTCCTCTAGCGGGAGGGACGAGCAGTACTTC. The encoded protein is CASRLSSSGRDEQYF.

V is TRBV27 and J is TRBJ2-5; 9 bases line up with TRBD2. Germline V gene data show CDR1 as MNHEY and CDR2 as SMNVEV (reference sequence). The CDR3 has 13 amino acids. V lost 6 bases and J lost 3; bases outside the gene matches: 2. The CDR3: CASRKREEETQYF. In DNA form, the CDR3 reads TGTGCCAGCAGGAAGCGGGAGGAAGAGACCCAGTACTTC.

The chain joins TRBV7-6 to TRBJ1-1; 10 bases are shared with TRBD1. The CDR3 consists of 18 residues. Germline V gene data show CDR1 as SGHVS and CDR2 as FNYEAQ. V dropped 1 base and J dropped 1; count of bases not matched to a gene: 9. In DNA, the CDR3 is TGTGCCAGCAGCTTAGTCCGTTACCGGGACAGGGGGAACACTGAAGCTTTCTTT. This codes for CASSLVRYRDRGNTEAFF.

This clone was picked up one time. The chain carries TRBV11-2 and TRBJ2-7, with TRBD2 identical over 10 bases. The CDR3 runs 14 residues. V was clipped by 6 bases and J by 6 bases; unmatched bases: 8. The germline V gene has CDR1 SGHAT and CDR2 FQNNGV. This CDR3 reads CASSRSGLAPEQYF. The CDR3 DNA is TGTGCCAGCAGTCGTTCGGGACTAGCGCCCGAGCAGTACTTC.